This is a list of T cell receptor beta chains from one sample in a study of T-cell memory formation after mild COVID-19. TCRdb processed the 5' RACE reads anew with MiXCR; each CDR3 protein has one entry. The top ten hold 20% to 25% of the sample, which has a few hundred thousand distinct CDR3 sequences, approximately 15% seen once. The source material was PBMCs or a T cell subset sorted from them (not recorded which). The receptors were gathered from a man younger than 30 who had mild COVID-19 (a few samples of this study predate the infection). Cell type and time point are not known. The CDR3 runs from the conserved cysteine through the conserved F or W. Each record gives: V gene, clone size, J gene, D gene, CDR3 protein, CDR3 DNA. D genes are given only for firm matches. Expanded clones are given a class, and other clones once, few, many or no size at all.

TRBV12-3/TRBV12-4	-	TRBJ2-3	-	CASRTVVGVTDTQYF	TGTGCCAGCAGAACCGTCGTCGGGGTTACAGATACGCAGTATTTT
TRBV12-3/TRBV12-4	-	TRBJ2-3	-	CASILVGADTQYF	TGTGCCAGCATCCTCGTGGGGGCAGATACGCAGTATTTT
TRBV6-6	few	TRBJ2-1	TRBD1	CASASDRSYNEQFF	TGTGCCAGCGCATCGGACAGGTCCTACAATGAGCAGTTCTTC
TRBV12-3/TRBV12-4	few	TRBJ1-2	-	CASSSQGLPEYGYTF	TGTGCCAGCAGTTCCCAGGGTCTTCCCGAGTATGGCTACACCTTC
TRBV20-1	many	TRBJ2-3	-	CSAEDGAGDTQYF	TGCAGTGCAGAGGACGGGGCCGGAGATACGCAGTATTTT
TRBV6-2/TRBV6-3	few	TRBJ1-5	-	CASGFGGPSNQPQHF	TGTGCCAGCGGCTTCGGGGGCCCAAGCAATCAGCCCCAGCATTTT
TRBV7-2	-	TRBJ1-2	-	CASSLEWPHEGGYTF	TGTGCCAGCAGCTTAGAGTGGCCCCACGAGGGAGGCTACACCTTC
TRBV5-1	-	TRBJ2-2	-	CASSATNTGELFF	TGCGCCAGCAGTGCAACGAACACCGGGGAGCTGTTTTTT
TRBV3-1	many	TRBJ2-3	-	CASSLTSSEDTQYF	TGTGCCAGCAGCCTTACTAGCTCCGAAGATACGCAGTATTTT
TRBV7-9	many	TRBJ1-1	-	CACRQKDQEAFF	TGTGCCTGCCGACAGAAAGATCAGGAAGCTTTCTTT
TRBV5-5	-	TRBJ2-5	-	CASSSRGMQETQYF	TGTGCCAGCAGCTCCCGGGGCATGCAAGAGACCCAGTACTTC
TRBV9	many	TRBJ1-1	-	CASSPQEGGPEAFF	TGTGCCAGCAGCCCCCAGGAAGGAGGACCTGAAGCTTTCTTT
TRBV5-1	few	TRBJ1-4	-	CASSSPGNEKLFF	TGCGCCAGCAGCTCCCCAGGGAATGAAAAACTGTTTTTT
TRBV6-2/TRBV6-3	-	TRBJ2-5	-	CASSYRWAQETQYF	TGTGCCAGCAGTTACCGGTGGGCCCAAGAGACCCAGTACTTC
TRBV21-1	-	TRBJ2-1	-	CASSTRTARSYNEQFF	TGTGCCAGCAGCACCCGGACAGCCCGCTCCTACAATGAGCAGTTCTTC
TRBV5-1	-	TRBJ1-4	-	CASSLAEGGEKLFF	TGCGCCAGCAGCTTGGCAGAGGGCGGCGAAAAACTGTTTTTT
TRBV19	-	TRBJ2-7	TRBD1	CASNPGGGYEQYF	TGTGCCAGTAACCCAGGGGGCGGCTACGAGCAGTACTTC
TRBV24-1	-	TRBJ2-3	-	CATSNADTQYF	TGTGCCACCAGTAATGCGGATACGCAGTATTTT
TRBV7-6	many	TRBJ2-5	TRBD2	CASSAAGTSGGTSQETQYF	TGTGCCAGCAGCGCAGCCGGGACTAGCGGGGGAACCTCACAAGAGACCCAGTACTTC
TRBV5-1	many	TRBJ2-1	TRBD2	CASSLGLGGGATEQFF	TGCGCCAGCAGCTTAGGTCTAGGCGGGGGGGCCACTGAGCAGTTCTTC
TRBV7-9	many	TRBJ2-3	TRBD2	CASSSNSGGADTQYF	TGTGCCAGCAGCTCGAATAGCGGGGGGGCAGATACGCAGTATTTT
TRBV18	-	TRBJ1-1	TRBD1	CASSRYRGLDTEAFF	TGTGCCAGCTCACGGTACAGGGGGCTGGACACTGAAGCTTTCTTT
TRBV28	few	TRBJ1-4	-	CASSPRTVEKLFF	TGTGCCAGCAGTCCCCGGACAGTTGAAAAACTGTTTTTT
TRBV5-1	few	TRBJ2-3	TRBD1	CASSLSGTGRADTQYF	TGCGCCAGCAGCCTGTCCGGGACAGGGAGGGCAGATACGCAGTATTTT
TRBV29-1	-	TRBJ1-1	-	CSVEVAGEGTEAFF	TGCAGCGTTGAAGTAGCGGGGGAAGGGACTGAAGCTTTCTTT
TRBV6-5	-	TRBJ2-7	TRBD2	CASSYSAKRDTEQYF	TGTGCCAGCAGTTACTCCGCTAAGCGGGATACTGAGCAGTACTTC
TRBV29-1	-	TRBJ2-1	-	CSSARGNEQFF	TGCAGCTCGGCGCGCGGGAATGAGCAGTTCTTC
TRBV5-6	-	TRBJ2-3	-	CASTLGGIQVVDTQYF	TGTGCCAGCACCCTGGGGGGAATCCAGGTTGTTGATACGCAGTATTTT
TRBV6-2/TRBV6-3	-	TRBJ1-2	-	CASSYTVNGYTF	TGTGCCAGCAGTTACACGGTTAATGGCTACACCTTC
TRBV5-1	once	TRBJ2-3	TRBD1	CASSPGQGLNTDTQYF	TGCGCCAGCAGCCCAGGACAGGGTCTGAACACAGATACGCAGTATTTT
TRBV7-2	-	TRBJ1-6	-	CASSLFPGNSPLHF	TGTGCCAGCAGCTTATTTCCTGGGAATTCACCCCTCCACTTT
TRBV20-1	few	TRBJ2-1	TRBD2	CSAPLADYNEQFF	TGCAGTGCTCCACTAGCGGACTACAATGAGCAGTTCTTC
TRBV9	-	TRBJ2-3	-	CASSRTRGGDTQYF	TGTGCCAGCAGCAGGACCAGGGGGGGAGATACGCAGTATTTT
TRBV5-1	-	TRBJ2-5	TRBD1	CASTQGDPNTQETQYF	TGCGCCAGCACCCAGGGGGACCCCAATACTCAAGAGACCCAGTACTTC
TRBV7-2	few	TRBJ1-3	TRBD1	CASSHGDRRNTIYF	TGTGCCAGCAGCCACGGGGACAGGAGAAACACCATATATTTT
TRBV6-5	few	TRBJ1-5	-	CASGTLNQPQHF	TGTGCCAGCGGAACTTTGAATCAGCCCCAGCATTTT
TRBV27	-	TRBJ1-5	-	CASSLTGGVDSNQPQHF	TGTGCCAGCAGTTTAACCGGGGGGGTGGATAGCAATCAGCCCCAGCATTTT
TRBV9	once	TRBJ2-6	-	CASSVRSPGANVLTF	TGTGCCAGCAGCGTAAGGTCTCCTGGGGCCAACGTCCTGACTTTC
TRBV21-1	few	TRBJ2-3	-	CASSIPITGRGDTQYF	TGTGCCAGCAGCATCCCGATCACGGGACGGGGGGATACGCAGTATTTT
TRBV6-1	-	TRBJ1-1	-	CASSEHRSLNTEAFF	TGTGCCAGCAGTGAACACAGGAGCTTGAACACTGAAGCTTTCTTT
TRBV6-5	-	TRBJ2-1	-	CASSYSRGFEQFF	TGTGCCAGCAGTTACTCGAGAGGGTTTGAGCAGTTCTTC